Here is one TCR beta chain with its context. Libraries were prepared by immunoSEQ multiplex PCR; TCRdb keeps only in-frame clonotypes and omits some of them. Here the sample spans some 160,000 clones, approximately 96% being singletons. This record belongs to a study of control samples from healthy donors and cancer patients. Germline V gives CDR1 DFQATT, CDR2 SNEGSKA (reference sequence). There are 15 residues in the CDR3. Trimming removed 3 bases at V and 5 bases at J, with 17 bases between. The V call is TRBV20-1, the J call TRBJ2-1; the D gene could be TRBD1 or TRBD2 (5 bases each). Sequencing input: blood. The clonotype comes from a middle-aged woman in good health. Here the CDR3 DNA reads TGCAGTGCTAGTAGGGGCACGGGAAGCCACAATGAGCAGTTCTTC. Translation gives CSASRGTGSHNEQFF.